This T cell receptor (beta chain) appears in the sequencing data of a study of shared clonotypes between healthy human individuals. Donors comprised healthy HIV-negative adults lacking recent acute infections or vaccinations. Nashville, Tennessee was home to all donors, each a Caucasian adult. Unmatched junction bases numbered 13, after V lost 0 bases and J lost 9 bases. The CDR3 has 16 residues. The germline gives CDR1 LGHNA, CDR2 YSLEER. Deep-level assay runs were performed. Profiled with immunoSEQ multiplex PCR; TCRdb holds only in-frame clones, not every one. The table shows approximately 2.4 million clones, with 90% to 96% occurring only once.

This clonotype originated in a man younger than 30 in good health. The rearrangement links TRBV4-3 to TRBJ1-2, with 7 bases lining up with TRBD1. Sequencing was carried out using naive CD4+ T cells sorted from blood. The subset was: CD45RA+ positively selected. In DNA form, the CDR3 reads TGCGCCAGCAGCCAAGACCCGGGGACCGGGACAGCAAGCTACACCTTC. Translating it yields CASSQDPGTGTASYTF.